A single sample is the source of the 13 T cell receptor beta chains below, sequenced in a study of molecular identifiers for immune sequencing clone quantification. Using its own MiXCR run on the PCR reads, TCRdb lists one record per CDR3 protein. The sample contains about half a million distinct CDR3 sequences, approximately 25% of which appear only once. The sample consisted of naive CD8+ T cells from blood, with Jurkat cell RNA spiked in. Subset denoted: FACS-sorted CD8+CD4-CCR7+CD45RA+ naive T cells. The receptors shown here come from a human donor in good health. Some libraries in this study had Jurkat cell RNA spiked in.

CDR3 DNA sequence: TGTGCCAGCAGCAAAACTATGGGACCCACGAACACCGGGGAGCTGTTTTTT. Translating it yields CASSKTMGPTNTGELFF. This sequence joins TRBV21-1 and TRBJ2-2; TRBD1 reflects the table's D call only, with no check against the DNA. TRBV21-1 is assigned pseudogene status. There are 17 residues in the CDR3.

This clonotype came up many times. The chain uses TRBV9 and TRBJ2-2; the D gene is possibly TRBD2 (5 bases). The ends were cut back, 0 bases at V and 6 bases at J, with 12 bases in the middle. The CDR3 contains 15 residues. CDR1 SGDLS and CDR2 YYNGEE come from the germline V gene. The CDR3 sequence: CASSVDGGPSGELFF. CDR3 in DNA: TGTGCCAGCAGCGTAGATGGAGGACCGTCCGGGGAGCTGTTTTTT.

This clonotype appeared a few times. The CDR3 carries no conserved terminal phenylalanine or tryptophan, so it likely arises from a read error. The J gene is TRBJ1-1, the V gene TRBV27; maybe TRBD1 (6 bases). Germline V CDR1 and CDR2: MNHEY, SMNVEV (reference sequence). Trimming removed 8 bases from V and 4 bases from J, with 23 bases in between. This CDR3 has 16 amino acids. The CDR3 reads CASGQQGLRVGTEAFI. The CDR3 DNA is TGTGCCAGCGGACAACAGGGTCTAAGGGTTGGCACTGAAGCTTTCATT.

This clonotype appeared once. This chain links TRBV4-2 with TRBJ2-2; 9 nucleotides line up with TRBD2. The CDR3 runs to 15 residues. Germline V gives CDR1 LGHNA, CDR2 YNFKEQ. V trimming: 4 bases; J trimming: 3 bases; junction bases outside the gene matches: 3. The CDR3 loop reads CASSPAGGYTGELFF. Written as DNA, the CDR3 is TGTGCCAGCAGCCCAGCGGGGGGTTACACCGGGGAGCTGTTTTTT.

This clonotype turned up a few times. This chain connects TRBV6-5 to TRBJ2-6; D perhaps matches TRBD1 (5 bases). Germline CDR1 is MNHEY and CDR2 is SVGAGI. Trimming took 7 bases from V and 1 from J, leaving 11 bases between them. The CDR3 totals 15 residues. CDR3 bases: TGTGCCAGCACCCTGGACATTTCTGGGGCCAACGTCCTGACTTTC. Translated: CASTLDISGANVLTF.

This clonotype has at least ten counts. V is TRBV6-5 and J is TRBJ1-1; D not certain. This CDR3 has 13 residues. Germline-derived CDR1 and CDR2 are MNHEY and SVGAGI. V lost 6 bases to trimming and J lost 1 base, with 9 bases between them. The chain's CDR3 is CASRPVSNTEAFF. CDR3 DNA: TGTGCCAGCAGGCCGGTCTCGAACACTGAAGCTTTCTTT.

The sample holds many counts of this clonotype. The CDR3 region is CASSQDNMGLDAYEQYF. The CDR3 coding sequence is TGCGCCAGCAGCCAAGACAACATGGGCCTGGACGCCTACGAGCAGTACTTC. The rearrangement joins TRBV4-3 to TRBJ2-7; D is ambiguous. The germline V gene has CDR1 LGHNA and CDR2 YSLEER. The germline V and J ends were trimmed by 0 bases and 2 bases, with 17 bases remaining between them. This CDR3 region has 17 residues.

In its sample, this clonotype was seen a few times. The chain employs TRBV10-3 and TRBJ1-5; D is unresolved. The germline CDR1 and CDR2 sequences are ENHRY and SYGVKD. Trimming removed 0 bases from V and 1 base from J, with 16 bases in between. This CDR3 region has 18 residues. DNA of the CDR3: TGTGCCATCAGTGAGTCACCCCAGGACGAATGGAGCAATCAGCCCCAGCATTTT. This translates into CAISESPQDEWSNQPQHF.

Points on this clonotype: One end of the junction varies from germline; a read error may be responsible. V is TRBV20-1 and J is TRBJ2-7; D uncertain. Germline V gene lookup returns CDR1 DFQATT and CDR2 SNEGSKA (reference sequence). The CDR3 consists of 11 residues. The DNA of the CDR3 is TGCAGTGCTCCGATAAGCTACGTGCAGTACTTC. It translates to CSAPISYVQYF.

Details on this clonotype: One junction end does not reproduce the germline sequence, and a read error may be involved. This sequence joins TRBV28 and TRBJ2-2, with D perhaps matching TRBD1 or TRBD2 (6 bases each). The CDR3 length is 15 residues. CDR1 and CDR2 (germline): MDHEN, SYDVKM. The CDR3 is CASSFRGLSTGEPFF. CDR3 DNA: TGTGCCAGCAGTTTCCGGGGGCTCAGCACCGGGGAGCCGTTTTTT. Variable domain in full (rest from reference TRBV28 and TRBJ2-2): DVKVTQSSRYLVKRTGEKVFLECVQDMDHENMFWYRQDPGLGLRLIYFSYDVKMKEKGDIPEGYSVSREKKERFSLILESASTNQTSMYLCASSFRGLSTGEPFFGEGSRLTVL.

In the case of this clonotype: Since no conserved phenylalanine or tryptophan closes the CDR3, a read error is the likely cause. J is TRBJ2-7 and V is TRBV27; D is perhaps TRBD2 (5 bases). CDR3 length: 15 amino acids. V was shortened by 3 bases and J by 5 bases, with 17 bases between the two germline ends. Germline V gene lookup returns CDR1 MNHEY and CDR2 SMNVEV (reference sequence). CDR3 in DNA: TGTGCCAGCAGTTTCCCCGGGATGGGGAAGGACGAGCAGTACCTC. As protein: CASSFPGMGKDEQYL.

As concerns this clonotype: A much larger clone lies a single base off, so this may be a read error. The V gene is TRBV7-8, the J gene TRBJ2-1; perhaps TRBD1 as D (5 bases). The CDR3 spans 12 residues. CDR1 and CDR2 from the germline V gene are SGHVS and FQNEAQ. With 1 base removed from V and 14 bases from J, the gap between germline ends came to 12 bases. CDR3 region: CASSLETAPKFF. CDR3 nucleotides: TGTGCCAGCAGCTTAGAGACAGCCCCGAAGTTCTTC.

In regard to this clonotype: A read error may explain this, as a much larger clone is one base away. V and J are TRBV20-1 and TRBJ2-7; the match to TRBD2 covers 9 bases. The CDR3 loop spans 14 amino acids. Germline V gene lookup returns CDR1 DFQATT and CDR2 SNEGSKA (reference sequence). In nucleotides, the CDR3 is TGCAGTGCTGAGCGGGAGGACCGCCTCTACGAGCAGTGCTTC. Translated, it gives CSAEREDRLYEQCF.